This T cell receptor beta chain comes out of a study of T-cell memory formation after mild COVID-19. TCR alpha and TCR beta cDNA libraries carrying sample barcodes and UMIs were produced by 5'RACE using constant-segment primers. In TCRdb, the 5' RACE reads were re-called with MiXCR into one record per CDR3 protein. Seen here are about 180,000 distinct CDR3 sequences, about a sixth observed once, and the top ten hold 2% to 2.5%. The CDR3 runs to 15 residues. With V trimmed by 1 base and J by 7 bases, 10 bases remained unmatched. Looked up from germline, CDR1 is GTSNPN and CDR2 is SVGIG (reference sequence).

The sequencing sample was made of PBMCs or a T cell subset sorted from them (not recorded which). The chain combines TRBV30 with TRBJ1-2, with 9 bases that match TRBD1. The sequence came from an adult woman who had mild COVID-19 (a few samples of this study predate the infection). Cell type and time point are not known. CDR3 residues: CAWSGPRTGESGYTF. The CDR3 nucleotides are TGTGCCTGGAGTGGACCCCGGACAGGGGAAAGTGGCTACACCTTC.